Listed below are T cell receptor beta chains from one sample, sequenced in a study of blood T cell repertoires in COVID-19. Using immunoSEQ multiplex PCR, the repertoire was profiled, and TCRdb retains in-frame clones only, with some absent. Among some 120,000 clones, under 95% were seen once, and the ten largest hold about 4.6%. Sequences were obtained from peripheral blood. The source is a man aged 60 to 75 with COVID-19, enrolled during active disease. The CDR3 runs from the conserved cysteine through the conserved F or W. A D gene is named only where the DNA matches it firmly. Clone size is given for some rows only: seen once, a few or many times, or a class if the clone is expanded.

d_call j_call clone_size cdr3_length v_call cdr3_aa cdr3_nt
TRBD2 TRBJ2-7 . 14 TRBV2 CASSLAGLAYEQYF TGTGCCAGCAGTCTAGCGGGATTGGCCTACGAGCAGTACTTC
TRBD2 TRBJ2-2 . 17 TRBV5-1 CASSRTSGRAGTGELFF TGCGCCAGCAGCAGAACTAGCGGGAGGGCCGGCACCGGGGAGCTGTTTTTT
. TRBJ1-3 . 14 TRBV7-2 CASSFDSPGNTIYF TGTGCCAGCAGCTTCGACAGCCCTGGAAACACCATATATTTT
TRBD2 TRBJ2-7 . 15 TRBV19 CASSPRTSGYYEQYF TGTGCCAGTAGCCCCCGGACTAGCGGTTACTACGAGCAGTACTTC
. TRBJ2-6 few 14 TRBV28 CASSPQSGANVLTF TGTGCCAGCAGTCCCCAGTCTGGGGCCAACGTCCTGACTTTC
. TRBJ2-3 . 14 TRBV9 CASSVKLGPDTQYF TGTGCCAGCAGCGTAAAGCTGGGCCCAGATACGCAGTATTTT
TRBD1 TRBJ2-7 . 14 TRBV28 CASRPPGQGNEQYF TGTGCCAGCAGACCCCCGGGACAGGGGAACGAGCAGTACTTC
. TRBJ2-7 . 14 TRBV18 CASSAGVRAYEQYF TGTGCCAGCTCAGCCGGGGTCAGAGCCTACGAGCAGTACTTC
. TRBJ2-1 once 16 TRBV24-1 CATSSVSASSYNEQFF TGTGCCACCAGTAGCGTATCGGCCAGCTCCTACAATGAGCAGTTCTTC
. TRBJ2-3 . 12 TRBV9 CASSGPSDTQYF TGTGCCAGCAGCGGTCCCTCAGATACGCAGTATTTT
TRBD1 TRBJ1-2 . 13 TRBV28 CACGQGRNYGYTF TGTGCCTGCGGACAGGGTCGGAACTATGGCTACACCTTC
. TRBJ1-5 . 14 TRBV7-8 CASSLAGRDQPQHF TGTGCCAGCAGCTTAGCTGGCAGGGATCAGCCCCAGCATTTT
TRBD1 TRBJ2-5 once 13 TRBV7-9 CASSMDRGETQYF TGTGCCAGCAGCATGGACAGGGGAGAGACCCAGTACTTC
. TRBJ2-7 . 13 TRBV29-1 CSVKAGRFDEQYF TGCAGCGTTAAGGCAGGCAGGTTCGACGAGCAGTACTTC
TRBD1 TRBJ2-1 . 16 TRBV5-1 CASSLGDRGTYNEQFF TGCGCCAGCAGCTTGGGGGACAGGGGGACCTACAATGAGCAGTTCTTC
. TRBJ2-1 . 13 TRBV5-1 CASTLSGSGEQFF TGCGCCAGCACCCTGTCGGGCTCAGGGGAGCAGTTCTTC
. TRBJ2-6 few 18 TRBV19 CASSIFSQGSSGANVLTF TGTGCCAGTAGTATATTCTCCCAGGGGAGCTCTGGGGCCAACGTCCTGACTTTC
TRBD2 TRBJ2-5 . 19 TRBV11-2 CASSFTSGRASGVIETQYF TGTGCCAGCAGCTTCACTAGCGGGAGGGCATCCGGAGTCATCGAGACCCAGTACTTC
TRBD2 TRBJ2-1 . 17 TRBV11-2 CASSLALLAGKLNEQFF TGTGCCAGCAGCTTAGCCCTACTAGCGGGAAAACTCAATGAGCAGTTCTTC
. TRBJ2-6 once 20 TRBV18 CASSYAKVTGTYSGANVLTF TGTGCCAGCTCATACGCTAAGGTGACAGGGACTTACTCTGGGGCCAACGTCCTGACTTTC
TRBD1 TRBJ1-2 . 14 TRBV7-9 CASSLWVQGNGYTF TGTGCCAGCAGCTTATGGGTACAGGGGAATGGCTACACCTTC
TRBD1 TRBJ2-2 . 14 TRBV29-1 CSVRTGLNTGELFF TGCAGCGTACGGACAGGGCTGAACACCGGGGAGCTGTTTTTT
. TRBJ2-2 . 13 TRBV29-1 CSVVLLNTGELFF TGCAGCGTTGTACTTCTGAACACCGGGGAGCTGTTTTTT
TRBD1 TRBJ2-1 . 15 TRBV28 CASSPHRGNYNEQFF TGTGCCAGCAGTCCCCACAGGGGAAACTACAATGAGCAGTTCTTC
TRBD1 TRBJ1-5 . 13 TRBV14 CASSRDSNQPQHF TGTGCCAGCAGCAGGGACAGTAATCAGCCCCAGCATTTT
TRBD1 TRBJ2-1 . 12 TRBV5-4 CASAQGANEQFF TGTGCCAGCGCCCAGGGGGCCAATGAGCAGTTCTTC
. TRBJ1-1 few 15 TRBV11-3 CASSLEGGRVTEAFF TGTGCCAGCAGCTTAGAAGGAGGGCGGGTAACTGAAGCTTTCTTT
. TRBJ2-3 . 13 TRBV9 CASTAVSTDTQYF TGTGCCAGCACCGCGGTCAGCACAGATACGCAGTATTTT
TRBD1 TRBJ2-2 once 16 TRBV11-2 CASSQGQFRNTGELFF TGTGCCAGCAGTCAGGGACAGTTTAGAAACACCGGGGAGCTGTTTTTT
. TRBJ2-1 . 17 TRBV7-7 CASSLALSGSSYNEQFF TGTGCCAGCAGCTTAGCTCTAAGCGGAAGCTCCTACAATGAGCAGTTCTTC
. TRBJ1-6 . 13 TRBV7-2 CASSLDSGSPLHF TGTGCCAGCAGCTTAGACTCCGGTTCACCCCTCCACTTT
TRBD2 TRBJ2-1 few 14 TRBV19 CASSWVAGEDEQFF TGTGCCAGTAGTTGGGTAGCGGGAGAGGATGAGCAGTTCTTC
. TRBJ2-7 . 14 TRBV23-1 CASSQTTASYEQYF TGCGCCAGCAGTCAAACGACAGCCTCCTACGAGCAGTACTTC
. TRBJ2-6 . 18 TRBV18 CASSPRGSVLSGANVLTF TGTGCCAGCTCACCCCGAGGTAGCGTGCTCTCTGGGGCCAACGTCCTGACTTTC
TRBD1 TRBJ2-4 . 14 TRBV5-1 CASSPGTGKNIQYF TGCGCCAGCAGCCCTGGGACAGGAAAAAACATTCAGTACTTC
TRBD2 TRBJ2-2 . 19 TRBV10-1 CASSESASGRAYNTGELFF TGCGCCAGCAGTGAGTCAGCTAGCGGGAGGGCCTACAACACCGGGGAGCTGTTTTTT
. TRBJ1-5 . 14 TRBV15 CATSREGYNQPQHF TGTGCCACCAGCAGAGAGGGCTACAATCAGCCCCAGCATTTT
. TRBJ1-1 . 13 TRBV29-1 CSYWAGMNTEAFF TGCAGCTATTGGGCCGGCATGAACACTGAAGCTTTCTTT
. TRBJ1-1 . 12 TRBV6-2/TRBV6-3 CASSRGRGEAFF TGTGCCAGCAGCCGGGGTCGGGGTGAAGCTTTCTTT
TRBD1 TRBJ1-2 . 14 TRBV3-1/TRBV3-2 CAGSLRDRERGYTF TGTGCCGGCAGCCTCCGGGACAGAGAGCGGGGCTACACCTTC
. TRBJ1-1 once 15 TRBV5-6 CASSSYEGKSTEAFF TGTGCCAGCAGCTCGTACGAGGGAAAGAGCACTGAAGCTTTCTTT
. TRBJ2-5 once 13 TRBV11-2 CASSFSEQETQYF TGTGCCAGCAGCTTTAGTGAACAAGAGACCCAGTACTTC
. TRBJ1-4 . 15 TRBV27 CASSFPGQRNEKLFF TGTGCCAGCAGTTTCCCCGGACAGAGAAATGAAAAACTGTTTTTT